Here is one TCR beta chain with its context. The data belong to a study of blood T cell repertoires in COVID-19. About the research overall: From the United States, Italy and Spain came samples of acute and convalescent COVID-19. T cells, B-cell-depleted T cells, or PBMCs supplied cDNA or gDNA.

Study processing details: Quantification of nucleated cells was approximated via reference gene primer amplification. TCRdb's copy holds only in-frame clones and misses some; the assay was immunoSEQ multiplex PCR. V and J calls and clone size follow that table, whereas D and trimming were derived from the DNA. The table records roughly 73,000 clones, roughly 70% of them present only once. The CDR3 has 18 amino acids. The germline V and J ends were trimmed by 2 bases and 2 bases, with 22 bases remaining between them. Germline CDR1 is MNHEY and CDR2 is SVGEGT. Source material: peripheral blood. The receptor's source is a man aged 70-80 years with acute or convalescent COVID-19. The chain carries TRBV6-2 or TRBV6-3 and TRBJ2-7, with D possibly matching TRBD1 (6 bases). CDR3 in amino acids: CASSYNLLTGMDTYEQYF. The CDR3 DNA reads TGTGCCAGCAGTTACAACCTTCTTACAGGGATGGACACCTACGAGCAGTACTTC.